The 2 T cell receptor beta chains in this list originate from one sample, sequenced in a study of blood T cell repertoires in COVID-19. The method was immunoSEQ multiplex PCR; TCRdb's version includes in-frame clones alone and lacks a portion of them. This repertoire shows 86,000 or so clones, around 91% found once; its top ten account for about 1.9%. What was sequenced was peripheral blood. The receptors stem from a woman in her 50s in a cohort sampled during active COVID-19.

This sequence joins TRBV2 and TRBJ1-2; D possibly corresponds to TRBD1 (5 bases). Germline CDR1 and CDR2: SNHLY and FYNNEI. V was pared by 5 bases and J by 4 bases, with 11 bases between. The CDR3 covers 13 residues. The chain's CDR3 is CASSPGMGYGYTF. DNA of the CDR3: TGTGCCAGCAGTCCAGGGATGGGCTATGGCTACACCTTC.

This sequence joins TRBV6-5 and TRBJ2-7; 12 bases line up with TRBD1. In germline, CDR1 is MNHEY, CDR2 SVGAGI. The CDR3 runs 15 residues. Trimming removed 6 bases from V and 4 bases from J; junction bases left unmatched: 7. CDR3 in amino acids: CASRPGTGGTYEQYF. As DNA, the CDR3 is TGTGCCAGCAGACCCGGGACAGGGGGCACTTACGAGCAGTACTTC.